The following is a T cell receptor (beta chain) sequence with its context. Germline values: CDR1 SNHLY, CDR2 FYNNEI. This CDR3 spans 14 amino acids. The V segment lost 4 bases and the J segment 0 bases; nucleotides outside the gene matches: 3. The data are from a study of blood T cell repertoires in COVID-19. TCRdb's table, derived via immunoSEQ multiplex PCR, lists solely in-frame clones and lacks some. The data contain around 18,000 clones, approximately 88% of them singletons. Input material: peripheral blood. The sequence was obtained from a human donor in a cohort sampled during active COVID-19. This chain links TRBV2 with TRBJ2-7, with 7 bases matching TRBD1. As DNA, the CDR3 is TGTGCCAGCAGTGGGACAGGATACTCCTACGAGCAGTACTTC. Its protein product is CASSGTGYSYEQYF.